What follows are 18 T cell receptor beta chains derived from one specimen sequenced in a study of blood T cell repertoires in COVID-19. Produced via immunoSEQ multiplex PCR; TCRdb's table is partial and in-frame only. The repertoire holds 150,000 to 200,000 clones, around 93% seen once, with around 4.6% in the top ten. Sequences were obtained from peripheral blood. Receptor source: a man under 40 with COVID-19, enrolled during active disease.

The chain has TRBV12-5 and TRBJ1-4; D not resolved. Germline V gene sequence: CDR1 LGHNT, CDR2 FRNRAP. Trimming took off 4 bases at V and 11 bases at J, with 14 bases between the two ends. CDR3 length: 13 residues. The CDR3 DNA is TGTGCTAGTGGTTACGATGGAGGGTTGAAACTGTTTTTT. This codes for CASGYDGGLKLFF.

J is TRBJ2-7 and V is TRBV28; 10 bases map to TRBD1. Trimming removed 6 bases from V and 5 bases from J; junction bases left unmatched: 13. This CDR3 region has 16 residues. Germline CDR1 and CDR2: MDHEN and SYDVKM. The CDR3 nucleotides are TGTGCCAGCAGCTCCCCGGACAGGGGGAGTCAGGACGAGCAGTACTTC. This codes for CASSSPDRGSQDEQYF.

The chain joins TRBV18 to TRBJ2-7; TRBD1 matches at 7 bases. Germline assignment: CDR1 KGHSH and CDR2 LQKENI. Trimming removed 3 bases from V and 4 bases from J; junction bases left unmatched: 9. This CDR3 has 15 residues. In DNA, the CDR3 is TGTGCCAGCTCACCGGCCAGGGACAGAATTTACGAGCAGTACTTC. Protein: CASSPARDRIYEQYF. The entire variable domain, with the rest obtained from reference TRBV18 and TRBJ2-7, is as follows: NAGVMQNPRHLVRRRGQEARLRCSPMKGHSHVYWYRQLPEEGLKFMVYLQKENIIDESGMPKERFSAEFPKEGPSILRIQQVVRGDSAAYFCASSPARDRIYEQYFGPGTRLTVT.

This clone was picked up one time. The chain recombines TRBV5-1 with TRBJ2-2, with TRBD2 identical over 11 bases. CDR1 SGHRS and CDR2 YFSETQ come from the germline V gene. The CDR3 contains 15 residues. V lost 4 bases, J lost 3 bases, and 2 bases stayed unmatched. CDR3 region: CASSLAGGHTGELFF. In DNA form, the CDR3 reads TGCGCCAGCAGCCTAGCGGGAGGTCACACCGGGGAGCTGTTTTTT. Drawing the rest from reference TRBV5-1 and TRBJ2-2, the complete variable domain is KAGVTQTPRYLIKTRGQQVTLSCSPISGHRSVSWYQQTPGQGLQFLFEYFSETQRNKGNFPGRFSGRQFSNSRSEMNVSTLELGDSALYLCASSLAGGHTGELFFGEGSRLTVL.

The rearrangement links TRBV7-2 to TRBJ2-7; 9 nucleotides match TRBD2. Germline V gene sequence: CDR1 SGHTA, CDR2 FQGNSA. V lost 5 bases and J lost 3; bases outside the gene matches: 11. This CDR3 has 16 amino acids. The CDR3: CASSPRRASGVYEQYF. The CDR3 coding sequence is TGTGCCAGCAGCCCTAGGAGGGCTAGCGGGGTCTACGAGCAGTACTTC.

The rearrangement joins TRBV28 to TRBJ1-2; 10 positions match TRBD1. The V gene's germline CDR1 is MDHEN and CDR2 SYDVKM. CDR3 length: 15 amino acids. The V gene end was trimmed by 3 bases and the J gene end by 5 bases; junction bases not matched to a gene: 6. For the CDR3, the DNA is TGTGCCAGCAGTTTTCCGGACAGGGGGTTGTATGGCTACACCTTC. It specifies CASSFPDRGLYGYTF.

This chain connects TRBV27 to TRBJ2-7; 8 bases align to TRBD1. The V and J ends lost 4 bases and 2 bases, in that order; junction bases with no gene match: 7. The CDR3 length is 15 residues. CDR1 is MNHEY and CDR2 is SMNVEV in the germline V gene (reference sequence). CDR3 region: CASSWGTGYTYEQYF. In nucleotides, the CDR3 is TGTGCCAGCAGTTGGGGGACAGGTTATACCTACGAGCAGTACTTC.

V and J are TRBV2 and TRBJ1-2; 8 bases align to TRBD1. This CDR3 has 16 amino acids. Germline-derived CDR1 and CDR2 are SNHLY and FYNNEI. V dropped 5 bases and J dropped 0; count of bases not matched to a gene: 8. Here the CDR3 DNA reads TGTGCCAGCAGTCTGTGGACAGGGACAACTAACTATGGCTACACCTTC. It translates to CASSLWTGTTNYGYTF.

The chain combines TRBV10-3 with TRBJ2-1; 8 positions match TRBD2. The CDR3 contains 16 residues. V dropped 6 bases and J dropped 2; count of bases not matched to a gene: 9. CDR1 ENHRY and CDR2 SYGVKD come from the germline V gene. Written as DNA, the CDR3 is TGTGCCATCAGCGCCCGGGGAGCGGGGGCCTACAATGAGCAGTTCTTC. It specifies CAISARGAGAYNEQFF.

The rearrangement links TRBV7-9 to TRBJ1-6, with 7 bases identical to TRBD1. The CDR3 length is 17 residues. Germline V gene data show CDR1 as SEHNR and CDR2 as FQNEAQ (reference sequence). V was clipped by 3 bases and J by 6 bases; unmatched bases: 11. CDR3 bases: TGTGCCAGCAGCTTTAACCGGGACAGACAGCTTAATTCACCCCTCCACTTT. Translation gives CASSFNRDRQLNSPLHF.

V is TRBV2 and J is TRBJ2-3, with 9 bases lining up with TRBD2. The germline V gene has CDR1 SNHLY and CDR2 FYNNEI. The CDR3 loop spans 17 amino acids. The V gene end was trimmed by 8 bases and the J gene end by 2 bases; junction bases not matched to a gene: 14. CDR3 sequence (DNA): TGTGCCAGCCGGTCGACGTGGGCTAGCGGGGACACAGATACGCAGTATTTT. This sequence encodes CASRSTWASGDTDTQYF.

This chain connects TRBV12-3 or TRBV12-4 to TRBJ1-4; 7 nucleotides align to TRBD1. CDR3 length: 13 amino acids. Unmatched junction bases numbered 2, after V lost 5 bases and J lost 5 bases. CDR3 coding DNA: TGTGCCAGCAGTGGGACAGCAAATGAAAAACTGTTTTTT. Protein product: CASSGTANEKLFF.

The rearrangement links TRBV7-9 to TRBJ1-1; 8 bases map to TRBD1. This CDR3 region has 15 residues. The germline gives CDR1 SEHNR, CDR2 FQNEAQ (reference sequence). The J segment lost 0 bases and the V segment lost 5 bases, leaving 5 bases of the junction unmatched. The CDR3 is CASSLGTGVNTEAFF. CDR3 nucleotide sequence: TGTGCCAGCAGCCTAGGGACAGGAGTGAACACTGAAGCTTTCTTT.

The CDR3 region is CASSVGSRPSYNEQFF. In DNA, the CDR3 is TGTGCCAGCAGCGTAGGGTCGCGCCCTTCCTACAATGAGCAGTTCTTC. V gene TRBV9 combines with J gene TRBJ2-1; no clear D. CDR3 length: 16 amino acids. The germline CDR1 and CDR2 sequences are SGDLS and YYNGEE. Trimming stripped 0 bases from V and 1 base from J, with 11 bases between.

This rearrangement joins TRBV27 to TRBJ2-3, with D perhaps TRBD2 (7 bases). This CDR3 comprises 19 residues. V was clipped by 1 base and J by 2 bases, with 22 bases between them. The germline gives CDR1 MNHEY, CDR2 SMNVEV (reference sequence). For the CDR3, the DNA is TGTGCCAGCAGTTTATTGTTCATTGGGGGGGGGCCTAACACAGATACGCAGTATTTT. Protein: CASSLLFIGGGPNTDTQYF.

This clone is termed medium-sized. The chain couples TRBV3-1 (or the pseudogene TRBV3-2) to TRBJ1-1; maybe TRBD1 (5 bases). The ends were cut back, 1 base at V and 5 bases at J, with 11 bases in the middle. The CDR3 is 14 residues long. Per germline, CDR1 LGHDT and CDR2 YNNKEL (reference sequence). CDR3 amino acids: CASSQGWGVTEAFF. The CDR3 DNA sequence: TGTGCCAGCAGCCAAGGTTGGGGGGTTACTGAAGCTTTCTTT.

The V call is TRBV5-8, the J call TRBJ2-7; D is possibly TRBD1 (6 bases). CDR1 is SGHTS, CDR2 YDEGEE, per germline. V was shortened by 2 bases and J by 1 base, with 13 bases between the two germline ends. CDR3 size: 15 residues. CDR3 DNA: TGTGCCAGCAGCTTTAGACTCAGGGGATCCTACGAGCAGTACTTC. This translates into CASSFRLRGSYEQYF.

The CDR3 sequence: CASSLELAGNTGELFF. DNA of the CDR3: TGTGCCAGCAGCTTAGAGCTAGCGGGAAACACCGGGGAGCTGTTTTTT. The chain carries TRBV7-3 and TRBJ2-2, with 9 positions matching TRBD2. This CDR3 is 16 amino acids long. V lost 2 bases, J lost 2 bases, and 3 bases stayed unmatched. The germline gives CDR1 SGHTA, CDR2 FQGTGA.